Listed below are T cell receptor beta chains from one sample, sequenced in a study of cytomegalovirus exposure and HLA in healthy donors. Measured with immunoSEQ multiplex PCR; TCRdb has only the in-frame clones, and not every one. Of about 190,000 clones in the sample, around 90% were seen once. Sequencing used PBMCs. These receptors all stem from a boy aged 2 to 9 in good health and CMV-seronegative. CDR3s include the opening cysteine and the closing phenylalanine or tryptophan. The order of the fields is V gene, clone size, J gene, D gene, CDR3 protein, CDR3 DNA. D genes are given only for firm matches. Not every row has a clone size; where given, it reads once, few, many or a size class.

>TRBV7-2|NA|TRBJ2-1|NA
CASSLGSGTYNEQFF
TGTGCCAGCAGCTTAGGTTCCGGGACTTACAATGAGCAGTTCTTC
>TRBV29-1|NA|TRBJ2-7|TRBD1
CSVVSPDRADEQYF
TGCAGCGTTGTATCTCCGGACAGGGCCGACGAGCAGTACTTC
>TRBV27|NA|TRBJ2-2|NA
CASRIRGGNTGELFF
TGTGCCAGCAGAATCAGGGGTGGGAACACCGGGGAGCTGTTTTTT
>TRBV27|NA|TRBJ1-4|NA
CASKFTRRGEEKLFF
TGTGCCAGCAAATTTACGAGACGGGGGGAGGAAAAACTGTTTTTT
>TRBV28|NA|TRBJ2-7|TRBD1
CASSLRVGGQGTREQYF
TGTGCCAGCAGTTTACGGGTGGGGGGACAGGGTACGCGAGAGCAGTACTTC
>TRBV9|NA|TRBJ2-7|TRBD1
CASSLRTGAAYEQYF
TGTGCCAGCAGCTTGAGGACAGGGGCGGCCTACGAGCAGTACTTC
>TRBV7-9|NA|TRBJ2-2|TRBD2
CASSLGGLAGMTGELFF
TGTGCCAGCAGCTTAGGGGGACTAGCGGGAATGACCGGGGAGCTGTTTTTT
>TRBV4-2|NA|TRBJ2-6|NA
CAGSQDEPGANVLTF
TGTGCCGGCAGCCAAGATGAGCCTGGGGCCAACGTCCTGACTTTC
>TRBV23-1|NA|TRBJ2-7|TRBD1
CASSQPDTGATLYEQYF
TGCGCCAGCAGTCAACCTGATACAGGGGCGACGCTTTACGAGCAGTACTTC
>TRBV19|NA|TRBJ1-5|TRBD1
CASSSPGTGMVNQPQHF
TGTGCCAGTAGTAGTCCCGGGACAGGGATGGTAAATCAGCCCCAGCATTTT
>TRBV10-1|NA|TRBJ2-5|TRBD2
CASSAGLAGVGETQYF
TGCGCCAGCAGTGCCGGACTAGCGGGGGTGGGTGAGACCCAGTACTTC
>TRBV29-1|NA|TRBJ2-7|TRBD1
CSVRGRGHYEQYF
TGCAGCGTTCGCGGCAGGGGGCATTACGAGCAGTACTTC
>TRBV14|once|TRBJ2-1|TRBD2
CASSQGGRAFLSSYNEQFF
TGTGCCAGCAGCCAAGGAGGGAGGGCCTTCTTGAGCTCCTACAATGAGCAGTTCTTC
>TRBV5-1|NA|TRBJ1-1|NA
CASSLGGPSEAFF
TGCGCCAGCAGCTTGGGGGGGCCCAGTGAAGCTTTCTTT
>TRBV28|NA|TRBJ2-7|TRBD2
CASSFPTSFSLEQYF
TGTGCCAGCAGTTTCCCGACTAGCTTCTCTTTGGAGCAGTACTTC
>TRBV7-2|NA|TRBJ2-7|TRBD1
CASSTRQGPVACEQYF
TGTGCCAGCAGCACCCGACAGGGACCCGTCGCATGCGAGCAGTACTTC
>TRBV30|once|TRBJ2-7|TRBD2
CAWTSGGSYEQYF
TGTGCCTGGACTAGCGGGGGCTCCTACGAGCAGTACTTC
>TRBV27|NA|TRBJ2-1|TRBD2
CASSKAGGGHNEQFF
TGTGCCAGCAGTAAAGCGGGAGGGGGCCACAATGAGCAGTTCTTC
>TRBV11-1|NA|TRBJ2-7|TRBD1
CASNLGQVGPYEQYF
TGTGCCAGCAACTTAGGACAGGTCGGACCCTACGAGCAGTACTTC
>TRBV5-1|few|TRBJ1-3|NA
CASSLAGGGAPGNTIYF
TGCGCCAGCAGCTTGGCCGGAGGAGGGGCCCCTGGAAACACCATATATTTT
>TRBV28|NA|TRBJ1-1|NA
CASSLGDTLEYTEAFF
TGTGCCAGCAGTTTGGGGGACACGTTGGAATACACTGAAGCTTTCTTT
>TRBV7-9|few|TRBJ2-7|TRBD1
CASSSSQGRRGEQYF
TGTGCCAGCAGCTCTTCACAGGGGAGAAGGGGCGAGCAGTACTTC
>TRBV2|NA|TRBJ2-7|NA
CASRRQEAEQYF
TGTGCCAGCAGGAGACAGGAGGCCGAGCAGTACTTC
>TRBV19|NA|TRBJ2-3|TRBD1
CASSIRTGGGDTQYF
TGTGCCAGTAGTATAAGGACAGGGGGCGGAGATACGCAGTATTTT
>TRBV5-4|NA|TRBJ2-7|TRBD1
CASTLGQSSEQYF
TGTGCCAGCACCCTGGGACAGAGCTCCGAGCAGTACTTC
>TRBV6-6|NA|TRBJ1-1|NA
CASSLRGRAPNTEAFF
TGTGCCAGCAGTTTACGTGGGAGGGCGCCGAACACTGAAGCTTTCTTT
>TRBV6-1|NA|TRBJ1-4|NA
CASSDTTGTLPVEKLFF
TGTGCCAGCAGTGATACCACAGGGACCCTCCCTGTGGAAAAACTGTTTTTT
>TRBV28|NA|TRBJ1-1|NA
CASSPPTGALNTEAFF
TGTGCCAGCAGTCCTCCGACAGGTGCCCTTAACACTGAAGCTTTCTTT
>TRBV12-5|NA|TRBJ2-2|TRBD1
CASGLGPGGFNTGELFF
TGTGCTAGTGGGCTGGGTCCAGGGGGCTTTAACACCGGGGAGCTGTTTTTT
>TRBV4-2|NA|TRBJ1-5|NA
CASSQVGGNSNQPQHF
TGTGCCAGCAGCCAAGTAGGAGGGAATAGCAATCAGCCCCAGCATTTT
>TRBV2|NA|TRBJ2-7|NA
CASSEAPTAVQYF
TGTGCCAGCAGTGAGGCCCCTACAGCGGTGCAGTACTTC
>TRBV11-2|NA|TRBJ2-7|TRBD1
CASSPTGVFIYEQYF
TGTGCCAGCAGCCCGACAGGGGTCTTCATATACGAGCAGTACTTC
>TRBV19|NA|TRBJ2-7|NA
CASSPTGRNEQYF
TGTGCCAGTAGCCCGACAGGGAGGAACGAGCAGTACTTC
>TRBV9|NA|TRBJ1-1|NA
CASSVVGDPDPQAFF
TGTGCCAGCAGCGTAGTCGGGGATCCAGACCCCCAAGCTTTCTTT
>TRBV5-1|few|TRBJ1-1|TRBD1
CASSLTGENTEAFF
TGCGCCAGCAGCTTGACAGGGGAGAACACTGAAGCTTTCTTT
>TRBV5-1|NA|TRBJ2-7|NA
CASSLVAGAYEQYF
TGCGCCAGCAGCTTGGTCGCAGGGGCCTACGAGCAGTACTTC